The 22 T cell receptor beta chains below come from one sample, sequenced in a study of blood T cells in healthy people across ages. Then a second PCR, running about 6 to 12 cycles, was carried out with a sample-barcoded 5' primer and a J-beta primer mix. TCRdb called the 5' RACE reads again in MiXCR, with one record for every CDR3 protein. The top ten hold 20% to 30% of the sample, which has 780,000 or so distinct CDR3 sequences, roughly 50% seen once. The sequencing sample was made of blood. These receptors originate from a man aged 35-49 years in good health.

The chain combines TRBV27 with TRBJ2-5; 7 positions agree with TRBD1. The CDR3 contains 16 residues. J was trimmed by 2 bases and V by 5 bases; bases with no gene match: 11. Germline V gives CDR1 MNHEY, CDR2 SMNVEV (reference sequence). The CDR3 DNA follows: TGTGCCAGCAGTCGATCGTTGACAGGGCGACAAGAGACCCAGTACTTC. Protein sequence: CASSRSLTGRQETQYF.

The V and J genes are TRBV12-3 or TRBV12-4 and TRBJ2-2; D is possibly TRBD1 (5 bases). The V and J ends lost 2 bases and 6 bases respectively, with 7 bases between them. This CDR3 contains 13 residues. Here the CDR3 reads CASSLTGPGELFF. CDR3 sequence (DNA): TGTGCCAGCAGTTTAACAGGACCCGGGGAGCTGTTTTTT.

The chain links TRBV21-1 to TRBJ2-5; TRBD2 was called by the table and not checked on the DNA. TRBV21-1 counts as a pseudogene. The CDR3 contains 17 residues. In DNA, the CDR3 is TGTGCCAGCAGCAAAAGGGACTACCCCTTTAACCAAGAGACCCAGTACTTC. This encodes CASSKRDYPFNQETQYF.

The chain carries TRBV5-6 and TRBJ2-2; the match to TRBD1 covers 10 bases. Losses at the gene ends were 0 bases for V and 6 bases for J; bases not matched to a gene: 5. This CDR3 has 16 residues. Germline CDR1 reads SGHDT; CDR2 reads YYEEEE. CDR3 sequence: CASSLEGQGFSGELFF. In nucleotides, the CDR3 is TGTGCCAGCAGCTTGGAGGGACAGGGGTTTTCCGGGGAGCTGTTTTTT.

The chain has TRBV20-1 and TRBJ1-2; D gene ambiguous. CDR1 and CDR2 (germline): DFQATT, SNEGSKA (reference sequence). Trimming left V 6 bases short and J 2 bases short, with 19 bases between. The CDR3 length is 15 residues. The CDR3: CSATQSRVPNYGYTF. CDR3 DNA: TGCAGTGCCACACAGAGCCGTGTTCCGAACTATGGCTACACCTTC.

Written as DNA, the CDR3 is TGTGCCAGCAGTGAAGCCCCGGGGGCGACTAGCACAGATACGCAGTATTTT. Its protein is CASSEAPGATSTDTQYF. The chain links TRBV6-1 to TRBJ2-3; D is tentatively TRBD1 or TRBD2 (6 bases each). V shed 0 bases and J shed 0 bases, with 13 bases lying between them. The CDR3 extends over 17 amino acids. Germline V gene data show CDR1 as MNHNS and CDR2 as SASEGT.

This clonotype appeared a few times. The chain joins TRBV7-2 to TRBJ2-7; D possibly corresponds to TRBD2 (6 bases). CDR3 length: 15 amino acids. V was shortened by 6 bases and J by 0 bases, with 15 bases between the two germline ends. The V gene's germline CDR1 is SGHTA and CDR2 FQGNSA. The CDR3 sequence is CASRSGPGVSYEQYF. The CDR3 nucleotides read TGTGCCAGCAGGTCCGGTCCGGGGGTCTCCTACGAGCAGTACTTC.

The V call is TRBV5-1, the J call TRBJ2-7; D may be TRBD1 (5 bases). Germline values: CDR1 SGHRS, CDR2 YFSETQ. This CDR3 is built from 15 residues. The ends were cut back, 0 bases at V and 5 bases at J, with 15 bases in the middle. CDR3 residues: CASSLGPGNVNEQYF. CDR3 sequence (DNA): TGCGCCAGCAGCTTGGGGCCAGGGAACGTGAACGAGCAGTACTTC.

The rearrangement joins TRBV20-1 to TRBJ2-7; D assignment may be TRBD1 or TRBD2 (5 bases each). Trimming pared 7 bases from V and 0 bases from J, leaving 10 bases between. The germline gives CDR1 DFQATT, CDR2 SNEGSKA (reference sequence). The CDR3 runs 12 residues. In DNA form, the CDR3 reads TGCAGTGGGCAGGGAGCCTCCTACGAGCAGTACTTC. Translating it yields CSGQGASYEQYF.

The chain employs TRBV9 and TRBJ2-1; TRBD2 matches 10 bases. V lost 0 bases, J lost 5 bases, and 5 bases stayed unmatched. CDR1 and CDR2 (germline): SGDLS, YYNGEE. The CDR3 runs to 16 residues. As DNA, the CDR3 is TGTGCCAGCAGCGTAGGGCGCACTAGCGGGGACAATGAGCAGTTCTTC. Encoded protein: CASSVGRTSGDNEQFF.

The CDR3 coding sequence is TGTGCCAGCAGTTCCCTTGGGGGACAGCCATACGAGCAGTACTTC. It translates to CASSSLGGQPYEQYF. The chain carries TRBV27 and TRBJ2-7, with 7 bases matching TRBD1. Per germline, CDR1 MNHEY and CDR2 SMNVEV (reference sequence). The CDR3 totals 15 residues. V dropped 4 bases and J dropped 4; count of bases not matched to a gene: 10.

V gene TRBV5-1 combines with J gene TRBJ1-2; D not certain. Trimming took 4 bases from V and 9 from J, leaving 16 bases between them. Per the germline V gene, CDR1 is SGHRS and CDR2 is YFSETQ. The length of the CDR3 is 13 residues. CDR3: CASSKGPTDSYTF. In DNA form, the CDR3 reads TGCGCCAGCAGCAAGGGCCCAACCGACAGCTACACCTTC. The full variable domain, in which reference TRBV5-1 and TRBJ1-2 provide the parts outside the CDR3, is KAGVTQTPRYLIKTRGQQVTLSCSPISGHRSVSWYQQTPGQGLQFLFEYFSETQRNKGNFPGRFSGRQFSNSRSEMNVSTLELGDSALYLCASSKGPTDSYTFGSGTRLTVV.

The J gene is TRBJ2-4, the V gene TRBV5-6; no definite D call. The DNA end is a closer match to TRBJ2-5, so the J assignment may be wrong. The CDR3 is made up of 13 amino acids. Germline CDR1 reads SGHDT; CDR2 reads YYEEEE. The CDR3 loop reads CASSPAHQETQYF. The CDR3 nucleotides read TGTGCCAGCAGTCCAGCGCACCAAGAGACCCAGTACTTC.

The chain employs TRBV3-1 and TRBJ2-3, with 9 bases lining up with TRBD2. The CDR3 length is 16 residues. Germline V CDR1 and CDR2: LGHDT, YNNKEL (reference sequence). After removal of 2 bases from V and 2 bases from J, the junction contained 5 bases not matched to a gene. This CDR3 reads CASSQTLAGYTDTQYF. The CDR3 region has the DNA TGTGCCAGCAGCCAAACTCTAGCGGGGTACACAGATACGCAGTATTTT.

This clonotype came up once. This rearrangement joins TRBV5-5 to TRBJ2-3, with 10 bases that match TRBD2. This CDR3 region has 17 residues. V lost 2 bases to trimming and J lost 5 bases; unmatched junction nucleotides: 11. The germline V gene has CDR1 SGHKS and CDR2 YYEKEE (reference sequence). CDR3 bases: TGTGCCAGCAGCTTTTTGGTCCTAGCGGGGGTCGGAGATACGCAGTATTTT. It yields the protein CASSFLVLAGVGDTQYF.

The gene calls are TRBV15 and TRBJ2-7; 11 bases map to TRBD2. V lost 4 bases, J lost 4 bases, and 6 bases stayed unmatched. Germline V gene lookup returns CDR1 LNHNV and CDR2 YYDKDF (reference sequence). This CDR3 has 15 residues. The CDR3 loop reads CATSNLLAGEYEQYF. DNA of the CDR3: TGTGCCACCAGCAACTTACTAGCGGGAGAGTACGAGCAGTACTTC.

This clonotype has only a few counts. The chain couples TRBV3-1 to TRBJ2-3; D is unclear. The CDR3 covers 15 residues. V was clipped by 3 bases and J by 3 bases, with 13 bases between them. The germline V gene encodes CDR1 LGHDT and CDR2 YNNKEL (reference sequence). As DNA, the CDR3 is TGTGCCAGCAGCCATCGCGGCCAAGCAACAGATACGCAGTATTTT. Translating gives CASSHRGQATDTQYF.

The chain couples TRBV7-9 to TRBJ1-1; D may be TRBD1 (5 bases). This CDR3 has 14 residues. In germline, CDR1 is SEHNR, CDR2 FQNEAQ (reference sequence). Trimming stripped 3 bases from V and 1 base from J, with 9 bases between. Here the CDR3 DNA reads TGTGCCAGCAGCTTGGGCAGGGCGAACACTGAAGCTTTCTTT. It encodes CASSLGRANTEAFF.

The CDR3 DNA is TGTGCCAGCAGTGTGTGGGTCTGGGATACGCAGTATTTT. As protein: CASSVWVWDTQYF. The V call is TRBV27, the J call TRBJ2-3, with D unclear. Germline values: CDR1 MNHEY, CDR2 SMNVEV (reference sequence). The V and J ends lost 5 bases and 6 bases respectively, with 12 bases between them. CDR3 size: 13 residues.

The J gene is TRBJ1-1, the V gene TRBV29-1; D gene ambiguous. The CDR3 covers 13 residues. The V end was cut by 8 bases, the J end by 0 bases, with 13 bases between. Germline CDR1 is SQVTM and CDR2 is ANQGSEA. The CDR3 region is CSSEGALNTEAFF. CDR3 DNA: TGCAGCAGTGAGGGTGCCCTGAACACTGAAGCTTTCTTT.

V gene TRBV7-2 combines with J gene TRBJ2-7, with D perhaps matching TRBD1 (6 bases). V lost 4 bases and J 5 bases, leaving 12 bases between the germline ends. The CDR3 extends over 13 amino acids. Germline assignment: CDR1 SGHTA and CDR2 FQGNSA. The DNA of the CDR3 is TGTGCCAGCAGCTCGGATTACAGGGACGAGCAGTACTTC. This encodes CASSSDYRDEQYF. Supplemented by reference TRBV7-2 and TRBJ2-7, the full variable domain reads GAGVSQSPSNKVTEKGKDVELRCDPISGHTALYWYRQSLGQGLEFLIYFQGNSAPDKSGLPSDRFSAERTGGSVSTLTIQRTQQEDSAVYLCASSSDYRDEQYFGPGTRLTVT.

This chain joins TRBV4-2 and TRBJ2-5; 9 bases align to TRBD2. This CDR3 contains 15 residues. The V gene's germline CDR1 is LGHNA and CDR2 YNFKEQ. J lost 13 bases, V lost 1 base, and 13 bases had no gene match. CDR3: CASSQAAGGPVFAYF. CDR3 DNA sequence: TGTGCCAGCAGCCAAGCGGCGGGGGGGCCGGTTTTCGCGTACTTC.